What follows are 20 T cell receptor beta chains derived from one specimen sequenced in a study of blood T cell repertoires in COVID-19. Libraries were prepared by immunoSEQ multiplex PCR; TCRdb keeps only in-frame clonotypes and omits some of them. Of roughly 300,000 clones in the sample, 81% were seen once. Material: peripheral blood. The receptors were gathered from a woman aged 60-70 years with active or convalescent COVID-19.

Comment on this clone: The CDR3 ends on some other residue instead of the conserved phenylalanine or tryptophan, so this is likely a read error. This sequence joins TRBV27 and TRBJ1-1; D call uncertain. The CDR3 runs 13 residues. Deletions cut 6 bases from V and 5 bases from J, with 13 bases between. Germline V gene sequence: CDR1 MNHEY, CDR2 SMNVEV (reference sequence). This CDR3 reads CASSTTLDTEAFL. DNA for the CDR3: TGTGCCAGCAGCACCACCCTCGATACTGAAGCTTTCCTT.

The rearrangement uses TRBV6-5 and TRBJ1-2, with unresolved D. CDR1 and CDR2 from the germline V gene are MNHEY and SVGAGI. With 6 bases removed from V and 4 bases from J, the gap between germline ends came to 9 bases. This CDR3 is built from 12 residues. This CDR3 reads CASSRGGYGYTF. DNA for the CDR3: TGTGCCAGCAGCCGGGGAGGCTATGGCTACACCTTC.

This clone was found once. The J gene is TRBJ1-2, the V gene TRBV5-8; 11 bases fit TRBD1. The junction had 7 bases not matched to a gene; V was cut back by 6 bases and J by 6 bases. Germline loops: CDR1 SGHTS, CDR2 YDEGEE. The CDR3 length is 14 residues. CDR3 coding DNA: TGTGCCAGCAAGAAGGGACAGGGGGGCCATGGCTACACCTTC. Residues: CASKKGQGGHGYTF.

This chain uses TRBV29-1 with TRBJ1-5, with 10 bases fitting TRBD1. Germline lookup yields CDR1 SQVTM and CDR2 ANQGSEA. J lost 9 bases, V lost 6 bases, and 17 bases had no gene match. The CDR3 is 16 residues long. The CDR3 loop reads CSVAFEGQGGLWPQHF. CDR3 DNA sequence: TGCAGCGTGGCTTTTGAAGGACAGGGGGGATTATGGCCCCAGCATTTT.

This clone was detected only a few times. The CDR3 bases are TGTGCCAGCAGCCCAGACAGGGGGGCTGAAAAACTGTTTTTT. This encodes CASSPDRGAEKLFF. The chain has TRBV6-5 and TRBJ1-4; 9 nucleotides agree with TRBD1. V lost 6 bases and J lost 7; bases outside the gene matches: 6. The CDR3 runs to 14 residues. In germline, CDR1 is MNHEY, CDR2 SVGAGI.

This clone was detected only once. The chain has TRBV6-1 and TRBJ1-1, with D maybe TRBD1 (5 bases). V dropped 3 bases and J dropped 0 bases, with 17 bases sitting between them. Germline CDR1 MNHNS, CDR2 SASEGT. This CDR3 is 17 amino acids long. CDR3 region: CASSDSSGLMMNTEAFF. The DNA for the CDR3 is TGTGCCAGCAGTGATTCGTCGGGACTGATGATGAACACTGAAGCTTTCTTT.

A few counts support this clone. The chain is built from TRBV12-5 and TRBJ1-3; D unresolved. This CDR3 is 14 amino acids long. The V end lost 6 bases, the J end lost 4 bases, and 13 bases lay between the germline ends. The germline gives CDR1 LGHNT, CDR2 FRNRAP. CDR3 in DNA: TGTGCTAGTGGAAACGGGATTCGGGGAAACACCATATATTTT. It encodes CASGNGIRGNTIYF.

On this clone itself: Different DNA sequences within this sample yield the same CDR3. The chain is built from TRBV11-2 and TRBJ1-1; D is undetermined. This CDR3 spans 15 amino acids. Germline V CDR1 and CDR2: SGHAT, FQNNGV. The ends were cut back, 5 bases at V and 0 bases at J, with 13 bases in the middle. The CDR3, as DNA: TGTGCCAGCAGCCTCCGAGGAGGGATGAACACTGAAGCTTTCTTT. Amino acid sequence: CASSLRGGMNTEAFF.

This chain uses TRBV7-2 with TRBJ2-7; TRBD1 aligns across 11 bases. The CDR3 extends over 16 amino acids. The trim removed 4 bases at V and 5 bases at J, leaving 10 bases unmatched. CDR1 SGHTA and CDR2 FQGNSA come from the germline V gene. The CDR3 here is CASSWTGTGGQNEQYF. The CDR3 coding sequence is TGTGCCAGCAGCTGGACCGGGACAGGGGGGCAGAACGAGCAGTACTTC.

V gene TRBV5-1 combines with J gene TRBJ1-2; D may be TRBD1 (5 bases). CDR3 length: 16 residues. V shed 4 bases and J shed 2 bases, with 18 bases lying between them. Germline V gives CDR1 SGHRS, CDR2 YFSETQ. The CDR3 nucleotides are TGCGCCAGCAGCCCGGGACCGGGGAGGGTCAACTATGGCTACACCTTC. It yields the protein CASSPGPGRVNYGYTF.

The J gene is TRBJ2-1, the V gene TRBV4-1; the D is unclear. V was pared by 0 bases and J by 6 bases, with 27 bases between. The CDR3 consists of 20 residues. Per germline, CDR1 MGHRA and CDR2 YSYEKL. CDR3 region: CASSQDLPSRRVALSNEQFF. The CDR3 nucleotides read TGCGCCAGCAGCCAAGATCTCCCCTCCCGCCGGGTGGCTTTATCCAATGAGCAGTTCTTC.

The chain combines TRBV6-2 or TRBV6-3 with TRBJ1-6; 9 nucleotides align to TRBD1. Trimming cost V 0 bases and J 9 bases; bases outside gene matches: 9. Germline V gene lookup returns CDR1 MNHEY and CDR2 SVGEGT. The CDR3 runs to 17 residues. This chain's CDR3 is CASSYSTSGTGSSPLHF. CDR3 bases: TGTGCCAGCAGTTACTCGACTTCCGGGACAGGGTCTTCACCCCTCCACTTT.

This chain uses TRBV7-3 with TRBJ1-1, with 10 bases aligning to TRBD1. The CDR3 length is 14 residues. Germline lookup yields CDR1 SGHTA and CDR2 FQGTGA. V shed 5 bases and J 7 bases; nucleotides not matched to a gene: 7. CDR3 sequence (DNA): TGTGCCAGCAGCCCAGGGACAGGGGCTCTTGAAGCTTTCTTT. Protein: CASSPGTGALEAFF.

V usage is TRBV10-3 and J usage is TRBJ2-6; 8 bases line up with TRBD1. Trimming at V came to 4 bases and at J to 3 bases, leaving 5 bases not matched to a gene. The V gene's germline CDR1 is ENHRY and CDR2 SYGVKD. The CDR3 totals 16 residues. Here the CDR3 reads CAISAAQGGGANVLTF. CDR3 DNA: TGTGCCATCAGTGCTGCACAGGGGGGTGGGGCCAACGTCCTGACTTTC.

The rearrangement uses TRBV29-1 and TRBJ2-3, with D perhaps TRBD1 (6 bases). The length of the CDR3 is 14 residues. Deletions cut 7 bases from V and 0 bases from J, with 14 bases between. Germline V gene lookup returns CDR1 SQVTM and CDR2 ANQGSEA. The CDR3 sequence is CSGYGQLSTDTQYF. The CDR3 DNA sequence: TGCAGCGGTTACGGACAGCTAAGCACAGATACGCAGTATTTT.

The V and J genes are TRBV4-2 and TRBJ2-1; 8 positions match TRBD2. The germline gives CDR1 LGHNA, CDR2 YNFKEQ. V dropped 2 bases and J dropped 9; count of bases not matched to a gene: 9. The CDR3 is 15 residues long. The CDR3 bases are TGTGCCAGCAGCCAATTCGAGTCGGGGGGGCTTGAGCAGTTCTTC. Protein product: CASSQFESGGLEQFF.

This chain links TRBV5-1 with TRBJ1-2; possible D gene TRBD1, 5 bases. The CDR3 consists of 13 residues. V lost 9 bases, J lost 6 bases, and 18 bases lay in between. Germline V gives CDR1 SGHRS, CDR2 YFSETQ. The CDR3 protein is CATGDSGGNGYTF. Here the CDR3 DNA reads TGCGCCACTGGGGACTCAGGAGGTAATGGCTACACCTTC.

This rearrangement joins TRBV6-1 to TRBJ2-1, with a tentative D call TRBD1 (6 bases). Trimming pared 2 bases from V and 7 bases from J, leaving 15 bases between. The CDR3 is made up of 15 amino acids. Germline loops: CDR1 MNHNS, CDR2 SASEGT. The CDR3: CASSEPGRGNNEQFF. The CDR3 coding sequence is TGTGCCAGCAGTGAACCGGGCAGGGGTAATAATGAGCAGTTCTTC.

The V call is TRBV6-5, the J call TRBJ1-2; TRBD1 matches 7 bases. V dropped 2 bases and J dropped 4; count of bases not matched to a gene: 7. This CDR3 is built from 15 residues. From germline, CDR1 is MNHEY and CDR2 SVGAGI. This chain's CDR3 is CASSYRPGQPYGYTF. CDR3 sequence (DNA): TGTGCCAGCAGTTACCGCCCGGGACAGCCCTATGGCTACACCTTC.

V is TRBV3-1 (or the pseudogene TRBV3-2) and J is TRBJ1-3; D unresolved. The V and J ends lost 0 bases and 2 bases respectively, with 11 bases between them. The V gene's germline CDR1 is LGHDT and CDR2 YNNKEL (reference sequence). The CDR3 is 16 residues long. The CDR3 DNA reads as TGTGCCAGCAGCCAAGAGTGGGAGAGTACTGGAAACACCATATATTTT. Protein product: CASSQEWESTGNTIYF.